This TCR beta chain was identified in a study of blood T cell repertoires in COVID-19. Background on the study: From T cells, B-cell-depleted T cells, or PBMCs came the material, which was cDNA or gDNA.

The length of the CDR3 is 18 residues. The V gene lost 9 bases and the J gene lost 0 bases, with 26 bases spanning the gap. Germline V gene lookup returns CDR1 SGHVS and CDR2 FQNEAQ. The protocol was immunoSEQ multiplex PCR, while the TCRdb copy is restricted to in-frame clones and leaves out a portion. The data show 250,000 or so clones, 85% to 90% seen once. The chain uses TRBV7-8 and TRBJ1-1; perhaps TRBD1 as D (6 bases). The sequenced material came from peripheral blood. This receptor was obtained from an elderly man with acute or convalescent COVID-19. This CDR3 reads CASKRSRGGAPMNTEAFF. In DNA, the CDR3 is TGTGCCAGTAAAAGAAGCCGTGGGGGGGCTCCCATGAACACTGAAGCTTTCTTT.